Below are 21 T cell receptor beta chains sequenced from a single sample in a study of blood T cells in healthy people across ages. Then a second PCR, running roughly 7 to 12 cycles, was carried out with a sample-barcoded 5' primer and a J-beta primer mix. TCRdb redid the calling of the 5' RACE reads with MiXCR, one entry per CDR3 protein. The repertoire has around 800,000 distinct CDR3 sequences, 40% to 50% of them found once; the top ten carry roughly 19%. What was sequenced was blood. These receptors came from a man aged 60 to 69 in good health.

The CDR3 DNA reads as TGTGCCAGCAGCTTGTTACAGGAGGGAGCTTTCTTT. This sequence encodes CASSLLQEGAFF. The J gene is TRBJ1-1, the V gene TRBV7-9, with D perhaps TRBD1 (5 bases). CDR1 is SEHNR, CDR2 FQNEAQ, per germline (reference sequence). V lost 3 bases and J 10 bases, leaving 12 bases between the germline ends. The CDR3 is 12 residues long.

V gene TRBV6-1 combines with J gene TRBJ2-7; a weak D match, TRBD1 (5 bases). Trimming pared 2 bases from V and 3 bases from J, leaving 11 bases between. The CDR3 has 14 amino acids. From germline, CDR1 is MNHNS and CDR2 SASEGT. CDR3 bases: TGTGCCAGCAGTGAACAGGGAACTCGCTACGAGCAGTACTTC. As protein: CASSEQGTRYEQYF.

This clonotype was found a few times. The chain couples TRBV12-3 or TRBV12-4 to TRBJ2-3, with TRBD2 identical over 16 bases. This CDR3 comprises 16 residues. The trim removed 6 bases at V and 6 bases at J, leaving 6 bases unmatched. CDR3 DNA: TGTGCCAGCAGGGCCGGGACTAGCGGGGGGGCGGATACGCAGTATTTT. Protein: CASRAGTSGGADTQYF.

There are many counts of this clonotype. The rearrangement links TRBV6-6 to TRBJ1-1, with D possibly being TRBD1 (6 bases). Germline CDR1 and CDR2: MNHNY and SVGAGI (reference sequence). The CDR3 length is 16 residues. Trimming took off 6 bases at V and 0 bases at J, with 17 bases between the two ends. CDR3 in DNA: TGTGCCAGCAGCCCTGGGGGGGCTCGGGTGAACACTGAAGCTTTCTTT. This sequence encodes CASSPGGARVNTEAFF.

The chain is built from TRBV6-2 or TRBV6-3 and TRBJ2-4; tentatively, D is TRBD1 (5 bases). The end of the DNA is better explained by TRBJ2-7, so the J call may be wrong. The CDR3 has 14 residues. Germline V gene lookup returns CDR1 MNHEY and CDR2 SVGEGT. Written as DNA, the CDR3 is TGTGCCAGCAAGACAGCGTCAACTACCTACGAGCAGTACTTC. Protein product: CASKTASTTYEQYF.

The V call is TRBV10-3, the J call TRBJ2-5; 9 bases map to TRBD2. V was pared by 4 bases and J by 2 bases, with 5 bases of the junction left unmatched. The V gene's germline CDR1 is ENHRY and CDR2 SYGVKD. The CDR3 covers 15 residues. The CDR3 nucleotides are TGTGCCATCAGTGTCAGCGGGGGGACTCAAGAGACCCAGTACTTC. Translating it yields CAISVSGGTQETQYF.

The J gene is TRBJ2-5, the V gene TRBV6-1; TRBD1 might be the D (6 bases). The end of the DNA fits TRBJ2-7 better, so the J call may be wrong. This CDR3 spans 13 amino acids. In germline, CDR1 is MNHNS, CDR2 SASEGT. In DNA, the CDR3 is TGTGCCAGCAGGCCCTCAGGGGTCTACGAGCAGTACTTC. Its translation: CASRPSGVYEQYF.

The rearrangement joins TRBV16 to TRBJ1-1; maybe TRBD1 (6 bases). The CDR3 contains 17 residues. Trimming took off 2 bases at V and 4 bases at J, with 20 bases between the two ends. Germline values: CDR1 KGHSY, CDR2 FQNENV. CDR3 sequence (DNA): TGTGCCAGCAGCCAACTCTTTGCGGGGGCGAAAGTCACTGAAGCTTTCTTT. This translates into CASSQLFAGAKVTEAFF. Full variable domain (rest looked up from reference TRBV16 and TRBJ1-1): GEEVAQTPKHLVRGEGQKAKLYCAPIKGHSYVFWYQQVLKNEFKFLISFQNENVFDETGMPKERFSAKCLPNSPCSLEIQATKLEDSAVYFCASSQLFAGAKVTEAFFGQGTRLTVV.

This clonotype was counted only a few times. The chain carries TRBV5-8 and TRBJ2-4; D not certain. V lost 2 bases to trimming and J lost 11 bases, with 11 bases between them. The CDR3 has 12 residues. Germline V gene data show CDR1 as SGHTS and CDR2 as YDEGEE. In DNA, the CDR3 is TGTGCCAGCAGCTTCGGATTTCGACTTCAGTACTTC. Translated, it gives CASSFGFRLQYF.

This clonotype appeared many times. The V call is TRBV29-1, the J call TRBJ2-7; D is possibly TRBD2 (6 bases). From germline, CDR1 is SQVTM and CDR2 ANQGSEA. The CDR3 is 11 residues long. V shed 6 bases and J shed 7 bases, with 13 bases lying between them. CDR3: CSVGGISEQYF. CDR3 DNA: TGCAGCGTGGGCGGGATTTCGGAGCAGTACTTC.

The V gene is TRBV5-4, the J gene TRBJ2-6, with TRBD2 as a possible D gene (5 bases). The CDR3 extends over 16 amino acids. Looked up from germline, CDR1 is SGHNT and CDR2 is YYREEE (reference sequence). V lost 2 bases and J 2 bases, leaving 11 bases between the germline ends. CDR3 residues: CASSLQTRPGANVLTF. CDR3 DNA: TGTGCCAGCAGCTTACAAACTAGGCCTGGGGCCAACGTCCTGACTTTC.

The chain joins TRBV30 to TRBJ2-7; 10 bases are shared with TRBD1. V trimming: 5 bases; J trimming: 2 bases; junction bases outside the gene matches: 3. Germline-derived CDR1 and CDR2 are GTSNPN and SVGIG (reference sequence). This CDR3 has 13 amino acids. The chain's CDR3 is CAWETGGPYEQYF. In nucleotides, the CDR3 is TGTGCCTGGGAGACAGGGGGCCCCTACGAGCAGTACTTC.

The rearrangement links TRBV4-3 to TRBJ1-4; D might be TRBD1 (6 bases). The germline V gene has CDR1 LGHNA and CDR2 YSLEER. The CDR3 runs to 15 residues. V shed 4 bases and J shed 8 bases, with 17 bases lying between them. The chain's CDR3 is CASSPYRVGMEKLFF. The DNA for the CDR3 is TGCGCCAGCAGCCCCTACAGGGTAGGAATGGAAAAACTGTTTTTT.

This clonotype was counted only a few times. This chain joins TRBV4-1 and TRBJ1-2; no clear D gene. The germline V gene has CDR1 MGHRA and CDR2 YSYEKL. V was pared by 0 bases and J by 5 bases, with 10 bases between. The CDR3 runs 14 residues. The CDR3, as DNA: TGCGCCAGCAGCCAAGATAGACCGAGTTATGGCTACACCTTC. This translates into CASSQDRPSYGYTF.

CDR3 region: CASSLKQGPNYGYTF. As DNA, the CDR3 is TGTGCCAGCAGCTTAAAACAGGGACCTAACTATGGCTACACCTTC. The chain couples TRBV7-9 to TRBJ1-2; weak D call: TRBD1 (6 bases). The CDR3 runs to 15 residues. Per the germline V gene, CDR1 is SEHNR and CDR2 is FQNEAQ (reference sequence). V was pared by 2 bases and J by 0 bases, with 10 bases between. The entire variable domain, with the rest obtained from reference TRBV7-9 and TRBJ1-2, is as follows: DTGVSQNPRHKITKRGQNVTFRCDPISEHNRLYWYRQTLGQGPEFLTYFQNEAQLEKSRLLSDRFSAERPKGSFSTLEIQRTEQGDSAMYLCASSLKQGPNYGYTFGSGTRLTVV.

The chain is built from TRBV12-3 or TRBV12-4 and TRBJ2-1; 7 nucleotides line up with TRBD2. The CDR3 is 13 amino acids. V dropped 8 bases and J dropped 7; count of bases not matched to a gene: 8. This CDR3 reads CASAWREGNEQFF. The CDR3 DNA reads TGTGCCAGCGCATGGAGGGAGGGGAATGAGCAGTTCTTC.

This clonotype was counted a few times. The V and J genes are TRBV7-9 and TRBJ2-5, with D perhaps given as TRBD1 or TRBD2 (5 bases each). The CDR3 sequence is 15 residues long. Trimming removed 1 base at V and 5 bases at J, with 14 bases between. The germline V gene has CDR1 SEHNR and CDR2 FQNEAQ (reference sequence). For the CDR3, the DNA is TGTGCCAGCAGCTTAGGGGGACCCTCCGGGGAGACCCAGTACTTC. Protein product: CASSLGGPSGETQYF.

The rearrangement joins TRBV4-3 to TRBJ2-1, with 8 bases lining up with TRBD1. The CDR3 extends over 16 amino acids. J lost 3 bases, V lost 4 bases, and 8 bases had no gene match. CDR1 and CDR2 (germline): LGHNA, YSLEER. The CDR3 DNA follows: TGCGCCAGCAGCCTCGCTCAGGGGGCTATCTACAATGAGCAGTTCTTC. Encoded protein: CASSLAQGAIYNEQFF.

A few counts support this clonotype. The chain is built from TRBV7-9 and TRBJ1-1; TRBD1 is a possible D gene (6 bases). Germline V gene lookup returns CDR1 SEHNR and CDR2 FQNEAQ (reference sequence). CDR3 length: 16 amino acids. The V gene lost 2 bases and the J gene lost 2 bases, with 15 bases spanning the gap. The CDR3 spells CASSLRPQGLNTEAFF. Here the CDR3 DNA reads TGTGCCAGCAGCTTACGCCCTCAGGGGCTAAACACTGAAGCTTTCTTT.

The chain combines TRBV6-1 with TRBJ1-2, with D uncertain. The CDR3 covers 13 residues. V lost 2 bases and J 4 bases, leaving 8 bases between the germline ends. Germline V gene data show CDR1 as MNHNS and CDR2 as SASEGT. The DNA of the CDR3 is TGTGCCAGCAGTGAACAGCAACCCTATGGCTACACCTTC. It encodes CASSEQQPYGYTF.

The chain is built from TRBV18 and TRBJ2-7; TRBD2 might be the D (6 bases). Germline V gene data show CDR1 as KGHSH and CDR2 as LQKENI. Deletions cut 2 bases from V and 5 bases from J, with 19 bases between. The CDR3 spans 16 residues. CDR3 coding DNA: TGTGCCAGCTCACCAGGCCCCCGAGAGGGGAGGAACGAGCAGTACTTC. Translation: CASSPGPREGRNEQYF.